Listed below are T cell receptor beta chains from one sample, sequenced in a study of blood T cell repertoires in COVID-19. Assay used: immunoSEQ multiplex PCR; TCRdb lists only in-frame clones, some missing. The data show under 200,000 clones, roughly 86% seen once. The sample consisted of PBMCs or T cells enriched from blood (not recorded which). The receptor source for this set is a middle-aged woman in a cohort exposed to, infected with or recovered from COVID-19 (not recorded which). CDR3s include the opening cysteine and the closing phenylalanine or tryptophan. The order of the fields is D gene, V gene, J gene, clone size, CDR3 protein, CDR3 DNA. The D gene is left open where the match is weak. Expanded clones are given a class, and other clones once, few, many or no size at all.

D gene: TRBD2; V gene: TRBV11-3; J gene: TRBJ2-2; clone size: NA; CDR3 protein: CASRSYGLAGTNTGELFF; CDR3 DNA: TGTGCCAGCAGATCCTATGGGCTAGCGGGGACGAACACCGGGGAGCTGTTTTTT
D gene: TRBD1; V gene: TRBV28; J gene: TRBJ1-5; clone size: NA; CDR3 protein: CASSLLQGLSNQPQHF; CDR3 DNA: TGTGCCAGCAGTTTATTACAGGGGTTAAGCAATCAGCCCCAGCATTTT
D gene: TRBD1; V gene: TRBV27; J gene: TRBJ2-4; clone size: NA; CDR3 protein: CASSPRQGIAKNIQYF; CDR3 DNA: TGTGCCAGCAGTCCTCGACAGGGAATAGCCAAAAACATTCAGTACTTC
D gene: NA; V gene: TRBV2; J gene: TRBJ1-6; clone size: NA; CDR3 protein: CASIEPNSRSVHF; CDR3 DNA: TGTGCCAGCATTGAACCTAATTCGAGATCGGTCCACTTT
D gene: NA; V gene: TRBV6-5; J gene: TRBJ1-4; clone size: few; CDR3 protein: CASSRTGSDEKLFF; CDR3 DNA: TGTGCCAGCAGTCGTACAGGGTCGGATGAAAAACTGTTTTTT
D gene: NA; V gene: TRBV13; J gene: TRBJ2-5; clone size: once; CDR3 protein: CASSLGGRETQYF; CDR3 DNA: TGTGCCAGCAGCTTAGGTGGCAGGGAGACCCAGTACTTC
D gene: NA; V gene: TRBV6-5; J gene: TRBJ1-1; clone size: NA; CDR3 protein: CASSYGAGWGAFF; CDR3 DNA: TGTGCCAGCAGTTACGGGGCTGGGTGGGGAGCTTTCTTT
D gene: TRBD1; V gene: TRBV13; J gene: TRBJ1-1; clone size: few; CDR3 protein: CASSLQGGNTEAFF; CDR3 DNA: TGTGCCAGCAGCCTACAGGGGGGGAACACTGAAGCTTTCTTT
D gene: TRBD1; V gene: TRBV6-5; J gene: TRBJ2-3; clone size: NA; CDR3 protein: CASIDRADTQYF; CDR3 DNA: TGTGCCAGTATAGACAGGGCGGATACGCAGTATTTT
D gene: NA; V gene: TRBV10-3; J gene: TRBJ1-2; clone size: NA; CDR3 protein: CAIGGVNRTNYGYTF; CDR3 DNA: TGTGCCATCGGAGGGGTAAATCGCACTAACTATGGCTACACCTTC
D gene: NA; V gene: TRBV13; J gene: TRBJ1-1; clone size: NA; CDR3 protein: CASSQLTYAEAFF; CDR3 DNA: TGTGCCAGCAGCCAACTCACCTATGCTGAAGCTTTCTTT
D gene: NA; V gene: TRBV14; J gene: TRBJ1-6; clone size: NA; CDR3 protein: CASSQGRVDNSPLHF; CDR3 DNA: TGTGCCAGCAGCCAAGGTCGGGTTGATAATTCACCCCTCCACTTT
D gene: TRBD1; V gene: TRBV2; J gene: TRBJ1-2; clone size: NA; CDR3 protein: CASAGTASNYGYTF; CDR3 DNA: TGTGCCAGTGCCGGGACAGCATCGAACTATGGCTACACCTTC
D gene: NA; V gene: TRBV15; J gene: TRBJ2-1; clone size: many; CDR3 protein: CATSREEDDEQFF; CDR3 DNA: TGTGCCACCAGCAGAGAGGAGGACGATGAGCAGTTCTTC
D gene: TRBD1; V gene: TRBV25-1; J gene: TRBJ2-7; clone size: NA; CDR3 protein: CASSEPGGYSYEQYF; CDR3 DNA: TGTGCCAGCAGTGAACCAGGGGGATACTCCTACGAGCAGTACTTC
D gene: TRBD1; V gene: TRBV5-4; J gene: TRBJ1-2; clone size: NA; CDR3 protein: CASSFPAGGPGQRNYGYTF; CDR3 DNA: TGTGCCAGCAGCTTTCCCGCGGGGGGGCCGGGACAGAGGAACTATGGCTACACCTTC
D gene: TRBD2; V gene: TRBV30; J gene: TRBJ2-1; clone size: NA; CDR3 protein: CAWRPTSGAVGNEQFF; CDR3 DNA: TGTGCCTGGAGGCCGACTAGCGGGGCTGTAGGGAATGAGCAGTTCTTC
D gene: TRBD1; V gene: TRBV6-1; J gene: TRBJ2-7; clone size: NA; CDR3 protein: CASSDRTTGSEQYF; CDR3 DNA: TGTGCCAGCAGTGATCGAACGACAGGGAGCGAGCAGTACTTC
D gene: TRBD1; V gene: TRBV4-1; J gene: TRBJ2-2; clone size: NA; CDR3 protein: CASSQLGGPNTGELFF; CDR3 DNA: TGCGCCAGCAGCCAGTTAGGGGGCCCGAACACCGGGGAGCTGTTTTTT
D gene: NA; V gene: TRBV14; J gene: TRBJ2-5; clone size: NA; CDR3 protein: CASSHLRGDQYF; CDR3 DNA: TGTGCCAGCAGCCACCTGCGGGGTGACCAGTACTTC
D gene: TRBD2; V gene: TRBV7-6; J gene: TRBJ2-7; clone size: NA; CDR3 protein: CASSLAGSGGEQYF; CDR3 DNA: TGTGCCAGCAGCTTAGCGGGGTCGGGGGGTGAGCAGTACTTC
D gene: NA; V gene: TRBV18; J gene: TRBJ1-1; clone size: NA; CDR3 protein: CASSPEQGAGTEAFF; CDR3 DNA: TGTGCCAGCTCACCAGAACAAGGGGCAGGCACTGAAGCTTTCTTT
D gene: NA; V gene: TRBV18; J gene: TRBJ1-1; clone size: once; CDR3 protein: CASSPIGLSTEAFF; CDR3 DNA: TGTGCCAGCTCACCAATCGGACTTAGCACTGAAGCTTTCTTT
D gene: NA; V gene: TRBV3-1/TRBV3-2; J gene: TRBJ2-5; clone size: NA; CDR3 protein: CASSPGGVETQYF; CDR3 DNA: TGTGCCAGCAGCCCGGGGGGCGTGGAGACCCAGTACTTC